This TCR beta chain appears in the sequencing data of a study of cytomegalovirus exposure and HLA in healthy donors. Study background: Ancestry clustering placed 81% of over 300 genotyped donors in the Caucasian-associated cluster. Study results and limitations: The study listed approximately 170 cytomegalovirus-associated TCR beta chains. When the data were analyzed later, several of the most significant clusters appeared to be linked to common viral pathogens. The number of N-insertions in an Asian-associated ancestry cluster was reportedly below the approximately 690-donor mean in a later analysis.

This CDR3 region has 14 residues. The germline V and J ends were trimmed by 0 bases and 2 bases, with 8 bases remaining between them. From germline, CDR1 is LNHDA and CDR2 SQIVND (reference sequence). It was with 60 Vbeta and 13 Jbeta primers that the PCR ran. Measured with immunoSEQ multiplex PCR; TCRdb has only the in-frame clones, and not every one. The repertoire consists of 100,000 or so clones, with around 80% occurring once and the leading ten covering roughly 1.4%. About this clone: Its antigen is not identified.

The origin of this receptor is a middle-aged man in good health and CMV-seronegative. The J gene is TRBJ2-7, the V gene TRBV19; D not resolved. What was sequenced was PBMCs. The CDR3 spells CASSIDTGTYEQYF. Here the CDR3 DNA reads TGTGCCAGTAGTATAGATACCGGTACCTACGAGCAGTACTTC.